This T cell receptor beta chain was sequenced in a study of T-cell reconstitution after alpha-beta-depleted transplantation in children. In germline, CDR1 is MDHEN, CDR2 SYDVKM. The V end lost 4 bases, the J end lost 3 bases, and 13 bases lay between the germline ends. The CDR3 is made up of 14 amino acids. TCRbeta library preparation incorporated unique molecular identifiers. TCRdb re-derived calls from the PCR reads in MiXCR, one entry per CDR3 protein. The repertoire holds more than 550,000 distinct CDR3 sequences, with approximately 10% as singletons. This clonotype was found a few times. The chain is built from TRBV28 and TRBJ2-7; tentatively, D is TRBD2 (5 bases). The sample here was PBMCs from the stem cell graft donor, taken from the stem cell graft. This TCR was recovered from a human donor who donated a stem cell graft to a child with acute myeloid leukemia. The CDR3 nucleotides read TGTGCCAGCAGTTCCTTTAGAGGGTACTACGAGCAGTACTTC. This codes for CASSSFRGYYEQYF.